Shown below are 30 T cell receptor beta chains from a single sample sequenced in a study of graft-versus-host responses after intestinal transplantation. Profiling relied on immunoSEQ multiplex PCR, and the TCRdb table lists in-frame clones only, not all of them. Of about 130,000 clones detected, just over 90% appear once; the ten largest clones hold roughly 0.17%. Their antigen targets remain unknown. Sequenced material: unstimulated CD4+ T cells sorted from spleen or lymph node cells, taken before intestinal transplant. These receptors were obtained from a human donor who received an intestinal transplant.

The chain is built from TRBV5-1 and TRBJ1-4, with 7 bases aligning to TRBD1. With 4 bases clipped from V and 7 bases from J, the junction kept 7 bases outside the gene matches. This CDR3 is 14 amino acids long. Germline lookup yields CDR1 SGHRS and CDR2 YFSETQ. The CDR3 spells CASSARGGSEKLFF. The CDR3 DNA sequence: TGCGCCAGCAGCGCCAGGGGGGGGAGTGAAAAACTGTTTTTT.

This clone was seen only a few times. The V and J genes are TRBV6-5 and TRBJ1-6; D unresolved. Germline V CDR1 and CDR2: MNHEY, SVGAGI. V was clipped by 2 bases and J by 7 bases, with 12 bases between them. The CDR3 runs 15 residues. CDR3 nucleotides: TGTGCCAGCAGTTACGGGCCCTTAGCAAATTCACCCCTCCACTTT. Its translation: CASSYGPLANSPLHF.

The chain has TRBV10-3 and TRBJ1-1; 8 bases fit TRBD1. The junction had 3 bases not matched to a gene; V was cut back by 6 bases and J by 0 bases. The length of the CDR3 is 14 residues. Germline values: CDR1 ENHRY, CDR2 SYGVKD. CDR3 in amino acids: CAIRNRGVNTEAFF. DNA for the CDR3: TGTGCCATCAGGAACAGGGGGGTGAACACTGAAGCTTTCTTT.

Written as DNA, the CDR3 is TGTGCCACCAGCAGGGGGGGGACAGGCCGACCTCCTAACTATGGCTACACCTTC. Protein sequence: CATSRGGTGRPPNYGYTF. This chain joins TRBV15 and TRBJ1-2; 8 bases line up with TRBD1. The germline V gene has CDR1 LNHNV and CDR2 YYDKDF (reference sequence). The CDR3 has 18 residues. With 3 bases clipped from V and 0 bases from J, the junction kept 12 bases outside the gene matches.

The V call is TRBV7-8, the J call TRBJ2-5, with a possible D match to TRBD1 (7 bases). The CDR3 loop spans 15 amino acids. The germline V gene encodes CDR1 SGHVS and CDR2 FQNEAQ. V gave up 3 bases and J gave up 5 bases, with 16 bases separating them. The CDR3 region is CASSLGGQAWETQYF. CDR3 nucleotides: TGTGCCAGCAGCTTGGGAGGACAGGCTTGGGAGACCCAGTACTTC.

This clone was seen a single time. CDR3 nucleotide sequence: TGTGCCAGCAGCTTAGGGCTAGCGGGCCAAGAGACCCAGTACTTC. Protein product: CASSLGLAGQETQYF. The chain couples TRBV7-7 to TRBJ2-5, with TRBD2 matching 8 bases. CDR1 and CDR2 (germline): SSHAT, FNYEAQ (reference sequence). The trim removed 1 base at V and 1 base at J, leaving 2 bases unmatched. This CDR3 spans 15 amino acids.

The chain recombines TRBV6-5 with TRBJ2-7, with D unclear. The CDR3 loop spans 13 amino acids. Deletions cut 2 bases from V and 3 bases from J, with 8 bases between. Germline values: CDR1 MNHEY, CDR2 SVGAGI. CDR3 in DNA: TGTGCCAGCAGTTACGGCAGACTCTACGAGCAGTACTTC. The encoded protein is CASSYGRLYEQYF.

The rearrangement uses TRBV12-5 and TRBJ1-1; possibly TRBD1 for D (5 bases). In germline, CDR1 is LGHNT, CDR2 FRNRAP. Trimming removed 0 bases from V and 7 bases from J, with 15 bases in between. The CDR3 consists of 15 residues. This CDR3 is CASGLVLRGSGEAFF. The CDR3 region has the DNA TGTGCTAGTGGTTTGGTCCTCCGGGGGTCGGGTGAAGCTTTCTTT.

Notes on this clone: Other DNA sequences in the same sample also yield this CDR3. The chain combines TRBV11-1 with TRBJ2-7; TRBD2 matches 9 bases. This CDR3 has 19 residues. Germline V gives CDR1 SGHAT, CDR2 FQDESV (reference sequence). V shed 3 bases and J 3 bases; nucleotides not matched to a gene: 18. The DNA for the CDR3 is TGTGCCAGCAGCTTGACGGCGATGACTGGGCTAGCGGGGATCTACGAGCAGTACTTC. This codes for CASSLTAMTGLAGIYEQYF.

The chain links TRBV4-2 to TRBJ1-2; D gene ambiguous. Trimming left V 0 bases short and J 5 bases short, with 16 bases between. The CDR3 extends over 16 amino acids. Germline V gene lookup returns CDR1 LGHNA and CDR2 YNFKEQ. CDR3 loop: CASSQDQRSAVYGYTF. The CDR3 DNA reads TGTGCCAGCAGCCAAGATCAGAGGAGTGCTGTTTATGGCTACACCTTC.

In this sample, this clone turned up once. The chain has TRBV7-3 and TRBJ2-7; 13 positions match TRBD2. Losses at the gene ends were 5 bases for V and 7 bases for J; bases not matched to a gene: 2. CDR1 and CDR2 (germline): SGHTA, FQGTGA. The CDR3 is 13 amino acids. The CDR3 loop is CASSVGLAGEQYF. CDR3 in DNA: TGTGCCAGCAGCGTGGGACTAGCGGGGGAGCAGTACTTC.

This chain joins TRBV2 and TRBJ2-5; TRBD1 is a possible D gene (6 bases). Per the germline V gene, CDR1 is SNHLY and CDR2 is FYNNEI. V was pared by 4 bases and J by 4 bases, with 19 bases between. This CDR3 region has 16 residues. CDR3: CASSGQTGPPIETQYF. The CDR3 region has the DNA TGTGCCAGCAGTGGACAAACAGGGCCTCCCATAGAGACCCAGTACTTC.

The V call is TRBV6-1, the J call TRBJ1-6; tentatively, D is TRBD1 (5 bases). The CDR3 loop spans 15 amino acids. Germline V gene sequence: CDR1 MNHNS, CDR2 SASEGT. Trimming pared 1 base from V and 9 bases from J, leaving 13 bases between. The CDR3 sequence is CASSEGAGFPSPLHF. The CDR3 DNA is TGTGCCAGCAGTGAAGGGGCAGGGTTCCCTTCACCCCTCCACTTT.

V gene TRBV28 combines with J gene TRBJ1-2; D call uncertain. The CDR3 is 13 amino acids. Trimming took 5 bases from V and 4 from J, leaving 11 bases between them. CDR1 and CDR2 from the germline V gene are MDHEN and SYDVKM. This CDR3 is CASSDPEIYGYTF. The DNA of the CDR3 is TGTGCCAGCAGTGACCCGGAGATCTATGGCTACACCTTC.

This clone was detected once. V and J are TRBV18 and TRBJ1-1; D is ambiguous. The CDR3 is 14 amino acids. V was pared by 4 bases and J by 1 base, with 10 bases between. The germline V gene has CDR1 KGHSH and CDR2 LQKENI. DNA for the CDR3: TGTGCCAGCTCACTCCAGGAGACGAACACTGAAGCTTTCTTT. Residues: CASSLQETNTEAFF. Full variable domain (outside the CDR3, taken from reference TRBV18 and TRBJ1-1): NAGVMQNPRHLVRRRGQEARLRCSPMKGHSHVYWYRQLPEEGLKFMVYLQKENIIDESGMPKERFSAEFPKEGPSILRIQQVVRGDSAAYFCASSLQETNTEAFFGQGTRLTVV.

This clone was counted once. J is TRBJ1-6 and V is TRBV19, with D hard to call. The CDR3 extends over 13 amino acids. CDR1 and CDR2 (germline): LNHDA, SQIVND (reference sequence). Trimming pared 5 bases from V and 17 bases from J, leaving 19 bases between. For the CDR3, the DNA is TGTGCCAGTAGTCTCGAACTAAAAGGGAGTTTCCACTTT. Translation gives CASSLELKGSFHF.

This sequence joins TRBV30 and TRBJ1-5, with D uncertain. The CDR3 extends over 14 amino acids. Trimming shortened V by 7 bases and J by 3 bases, and 16 bases separated the two germline ends. The germline CDR1 and CDR2 sequences are GTSNPN and SVGIG (reference sequence). The CDR3 is CALSLGPNNQPQHF. DNA of the CDR3: TGTGCCTTGTCCCTCGGACCCAACAATCAGCCCCAGCATTTT.

The chain employs TRBV11-3 and TRBJ1-4, with a weak D call TRBD1 (5 bases). This CDR3 contains 14 residues. The V gene lost 3 bases and the J gene lost 6 bases, with 11 bases spanning the gap. The germline V gene has CDR1 SGHNT and CDR2 YENEEA. CDR3 DNA sequence: TGTGCCAGCAGCTTGTTCGGGGGTGATGAAAAACTGTTTTTT. Protein product: CASSLFGGDEKLFF.

The chain has TRBV5-5 and TRBJ1-1; unclear D gene. The germline gives CDR1 SGHKS, CDR2 YYEKEE (reference sequence). Trimming left V 2 bases short and J 5 bases short, with 7 bases between. The CDR3 contains 12 residues. CDR3 sequence reads: CASSFRGTEAFF. The CDR3 nucleotides are TGTGCCAGCAGCTTTCGGGGAACTGAAGCTTTCTTT.

The chain couples TRBV6-5 to TRBJ1-6, with a weak D call TRBD1 (6 bases). The CDR3 covers 14 residues. With 8 bases removed from V and 8 bases from J, the gap between germline ends came to 16 bases. Germline values: CDR1 MNHEY, CDR2 SVGAGI. CDR3 DNA: TGTGCCAGCGCCCCCAGATACAGGGATTCACCCCTCCACTTT. Translating gives CASAPRYRDSPLHF.

This chain joins TRBV5-1 and TRBJ1-6; no definite D call. CDR3 length: 18 residues. Germline CDR1 is SGHRS and CDR2 is YFSETQ. Trimming removed 0 bases at V and 0 bases at J, with 13 bases between. CDR3: CASSLGRSDSSYNSPLHF. For the CDR3, the DNA is TGCGCCAGCAGCTTGGGCCGCTCGGATAGCTCCTATAATTCACCCCTCCACTTT.

This chain joins TRBV25-1 and TRBJ1-4; no clear D. CDR1 and CDR2 (germline): MGHDK, SYGVNS. The CDR3 consists of 14 residues. Trimming pared 3 bases from V and 13 bases from J, leaving 18 bases between. CDR3 region: CASSDVPSGRGLFF. DNA of the CDR3: TGTGCCAGCAGTGACGTACCATCAGGAAGAGGACTGTTTTTT.

This chain joins TRBV29-1 and TRBJ2-1; either TRBD1 or TRBD2 may fit D (7 bases each). Trimming left V 4 bases short and J 7 bases short, with 23 bases between. Germline assignment: CDR1 SQVTM and CDR2 ANQGSEA. The CDR3 contains 16 residues. CDR3 nucleotide sequence: TGCAGCGTTGTGTGGGGAGGGGGACAGAATCTAAATGAGCAGTTCTTC. This sequence encodes CSVVWGGGQNLNEQFF.

V gene TRBV6-6 combines with J gene TRBJ1-2; D gene uncertain. Germline V gene data show CDR1 as MNHNY and CDR2 as SVGAGI (reference sequence). The CDR3 is 15 amino acids. Deletions cut 2 bases from V and 0 bases from J, with 10 bases between. CDR3 protein: CASSYRMGANYGYTF. The CDR3 DNA reads as TGTGCCAGCAGTTACCGGATGGGAGCTAACTATGGCTACACCTTC.

This chain connects TRBV2 to TRBJ2-1; 11 nucleotides agree with TRBD1. CDR3 length equals 13 residues. Germline CDR1 SNHLY, CDR2 FYNNEI. V shed 6 bases and J 8 bases; nucleotides not matched to a gene: 3. CDR3 residues: CASRDRGPYEQFF. CDR3 DNA: TGTGCCAGCAGGGACAGGGGGCCCTATGAGCAGTTCTTC. Combining the CDR3 with reference TRBV2 and TRBJ2-1 gives the whole variable domain EPEVTQTPSHQVTQMGQEVILRCVPISNHLYFYWYRQILGQKVEFLVSFYNNEISEKSEIFDDQFSVERPDGSNFTLKIRSTKLEDSAMYFCASRDRGPYEQFFGPGTRLTVL.

This chain joins TRBV2 and TRBJ2-5; D remains ambiguous. Germline V CDR1 and CDR2: SNHLY, FYNNEI. V lost 0 bases, J lost 2 bases, and 10 bases lay in between. CDR3 length: 15 amino acids. CDR3 in amino acids: CASSEARPGQETQYF. The DNA for the CDR3 is TGTGCCAGCAGTGAAGCGCGGCCGGGTCAAGAGACCCAGTACTTC. Drawing the rest from reference TRBV2 and TRBJ2-5, the complete variable domain is EPEVTQTPSHQVTQMGQEVILRCVPISNHLYFYWYRQILGQKVEFLVSFYNNEISEKSEIFDDQFSVERPDGSNFTLKIRSTKLEDSAMYFCASSEARPGQETQYFGPGTRLLVL.

The V call is TRBV29-1, the J call TRBJ2-7, with 9 bases fitting TRBD1. V was pared by 6 bases and J by 5 bases, with 11 bases of the junction left unmatched. Germline V gene sequence: CDR1 SQVTM, CDR2 ANQGSEA. The CDR3 is 14 residues long. The chain's CDR3 is CSVRAGTGNDEQYF. In DNA form, the CDR3 reads TGCAGCGTGAGGGCCGGGACAGGGAACGACGAGCAGTACTTC.

The V call is TRBV12-5, the J call TRBJ2-7, with unresolved D. This CDR3 spans 12 amino acids. CDR1 LGHNT and CDR2 FRNRAP come from the germline V gene. V lost 6 bases and J lost 4, with 10 bases in between. The CDR3 DNA sequence: TGTGCTAGTGGCTGGGGTTTTTACGAGCAGTACTTC. As protein: CASGWGFYEQYF.

J is TRBJ1-1 and V is TRBV7-9; TRBD1 is a possible D gene (5 bases). There are 14 residues in the CDR3. Germline assignment: CDR1 SEHNR and CDR2 FQNEAQ (reference sequence). The V end lost 1 base, the J end lost 3 bases, and 9 bases lay between the germline ends. CDR3: CASSLGGDYTEAFF. The CDR3 nucleotides read TGTGCCAGCAGCTTAGGAGGGGATTACACTGAAGCTTTCTTT. Using reference TRBV7-9 and TRBJ1-1 for the parts outside the CDR3, the full variable domain is DTGVSQNPRHKITKRGQNVTFRCDPISEHNRLYWYRQTLGQGPEFLTYFQNEAQLEKSRLLSDRFSAERPKGSFSTLEIQRTEQGDSAMYLCASSLGGDYTEAFFGQGTRLTVV.

The CDR3 loop reads CASSPPTGGGETQYF. Here the CDR3 DNA reads TGTGCCAGCTCACCACCGACAGGGGGCGGTGAGACCCAGTACTTC. The chain employs TRBV18 and TRBJ2-5; 10 bases are a match to TRBD1. The CDR3 totals 15 residues. Germline trimming cut 0 bases from V and 5 bases from J; bases unmatched to any gene: 3. Germline CDR1 and CDR2: KGHSH and LQKENI.